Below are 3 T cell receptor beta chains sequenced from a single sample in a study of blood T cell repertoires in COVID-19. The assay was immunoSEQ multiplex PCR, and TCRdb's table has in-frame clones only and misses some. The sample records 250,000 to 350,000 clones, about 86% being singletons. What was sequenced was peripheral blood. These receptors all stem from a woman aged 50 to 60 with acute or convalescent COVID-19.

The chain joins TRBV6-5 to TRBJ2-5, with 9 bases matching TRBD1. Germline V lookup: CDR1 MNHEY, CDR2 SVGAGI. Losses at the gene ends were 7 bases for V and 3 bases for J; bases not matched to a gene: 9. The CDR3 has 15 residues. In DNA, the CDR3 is TGTGCCAGCACATTAGGGACAGGGACAGAAGAGACCCAGTACTTC. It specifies CASTLGTGTEETQYF.

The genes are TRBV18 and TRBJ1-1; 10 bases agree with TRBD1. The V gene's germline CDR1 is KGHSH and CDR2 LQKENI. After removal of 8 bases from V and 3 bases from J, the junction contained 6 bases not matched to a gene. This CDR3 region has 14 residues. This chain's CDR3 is CASLRDRGDTEAFF. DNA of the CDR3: TGTGCCAGCCTTAGGGACAGGGGTGACACTGAAGCTTTCTTT.

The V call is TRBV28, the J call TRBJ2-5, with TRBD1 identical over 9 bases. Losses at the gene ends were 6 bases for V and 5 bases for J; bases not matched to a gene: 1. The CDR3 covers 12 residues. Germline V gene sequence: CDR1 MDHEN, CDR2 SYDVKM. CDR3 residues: CASRQGAETQYF. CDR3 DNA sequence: TGTGCCAGCAGACAGGGGGCTGAGACCCAGTACTTC.